This T cell receptor beta chain comes out of a study of CD8+ T cells in alopecia areata. Trimming took 7 bases from V and 1 from J, leaving 12 bases between them. This CDR3 is built from 15 residues. Germline V gene sequence: CDR1 SGHRS, CDR2 YFSETQ. As for treatment: oral pan-JAK inhibitor, 5-10 mg twice daily. Samples from alopecia areata patients were lesional scalp punch biopsies and peripheral blood. PBMCs provided sorted CD4+ and CD8+ T cells. RNA was extracted and reverse transcribed into cDNA as the sequencing template. The table came from immunoSEQ multiplex PCR; TCRdb's copy has only in-frame clones and leaves some out. In the table there are 190,000 or so clones, around 60% of which are singletons.

Source: CD8+ T cells sorted from blood, taken at week 24, from a patient treated with tofacitinib. The chain couples TRBV5-1 to TRBJ2-6; D gene unclear. The receptor was derived from a human donor with alopecia areata. The CDR3 DNA reads TGCGCCAGCCGAGAACGGTTTTCTGGGGCCAACGTCCTGACTTTC. This translates into CASRERFSGANVLTF.